The entry below gives a single T cell receptor beta chain sequence along with its context. An end of the junction differs from the germline gene, which may be a read error. The source of the sample is a study of blood T cell repertoires in COVID-19. Study overall: The United States, Italy and Spain provided the acute and convalescent COVID-19 samples.

In the authors' workflow: Scientists estimated how many nucleated cells there were by amplifying reference gene primers. This table comes from immunoSEQ multiplex PCR, and its TCRdb copy is limited to in-frame clones, with some not included. V, J and clone size were drawn from that table, and D and trimming were deduced from the DNA. The sample includes over 80,000 clones, 86% of them seen just once. CDR3 length: 16 amino acids. The germline V gene has CDR1 SSHAT and CDR2 FNYEAQ (reference sequence). This TCR came from a man older than 75 with active or convalescent COVID-19. The chain has TRBV7-7 and TRBJ2-3; TRBD2 matches at 7 bases. Sequencing was done on a sample of peripheral blood. The CDR3 DNA sequence: TGTGCTAGCAGCCCCGGGCTAGCGGTTATCACAGATACGCAGTATTTT. Its protein is CASSPGLAVITDTQYF.